These T cell receptor beta chains were read from a single sample in a study of metastatic and nonmetastatic thyroid tumors. TCRdb re-called clones from the PCR reads using MiXCR. The data contain roughly 40,000 clones, around 10% of them singletons. Material for sequencing was blood. These receptors came from a male donor with papillary thyroid cancer or a benign thyroid nodule (not recorded which). Some clones in this sample may be carry-over from other donors' samples. Both conserved end residues are part of each CDR3. The order of the fields is V gene, D gene, clone size, J gene, CDR3 DNA, CDR3 protein. D genes are given only for firm matches. Some rows mark clone size as missing; the rest say once, few, many or name a class of expanded clone.

TRBV29-1	NA	many	TRBJ2-5	TGCAGCGTTCAGGAGTTGTCGGAGACCCAGTACTTC	CSVQELSETQYF
TRBV11-3	NA	many	TRBJ2-1	TGTGCCAGCAGCTTAGTGGGACCGGCGTCCTACAATGAGCAGTTCTTC	CASSLVGPASYNEQFF
TRBV11-1	NA	many	TRBJ2-7	TGTGCCAGCAGCTTAAGCAGCGGCGTAAATTCCTACGAGCAGTACTTC	CASSLSSGVNSYEQYF
TRBV19	NA	NA	TRBJ2-7	TGCGCCAGTAGTATGGGCCCTACCCACGAGCAGTACTTC	CASSMGPTHEQYF
TRBV4-3	NA	many	TRBJ1-1	TGCGCCAGCAGCCAAGATTGGGGCAGGGCCCGAACTGAAGCTTTCTTT	CASSQDWGRARTEAFF
TRBV20-1	TRBD2	few	TRBJ2-1	TGCAGTGCTAGCGAAACTAGCGGGAGGACCTACAATGAGCAGTTCTTC	CSASETSGRTYNEQFF
TRBV30	TRBD2	once	TRBJ2-7	TGTGCCTGGGGGGGAGGGTCCTACGAGCAGTACTTC	CAWGGGSYEQYF
TRBV6-6	NA	many	TRBJ1-1	TGTGCCAGCAGTTACCAGTGGGGGGGGGACACTGAAGCTTTCTTT	CASSYQWGGDTEAFF
TRBV19	TRBD2	NA	TRBJ2-1	TGTGCCAGTAGTCTCTTAGCGGGAGGGAGTACCAATGAGCAGTTCTTC	CASSLLAGGSTNEQFF
TRBV5-1	TRBD2	NA	TRBJ2-5	TGCGCCAGCAGCTTGGGACAGGGAGCGGGAGGCCTCCAAGAGACCCAGTACTTC	CASSLGQGAGGLQETQYF
TRBV6-2/TRBV6-3	TRBD1	medium-sized	TRBJ2-6	TGTGCCAGCAGTTCAGGGGGCTCTGGGGCCAACGTCCTGACTTTC	CASSSGGSGANVLTF
TRBV4-3	NA	many	TRBJ2-2	TGCGCCAGCAGCCAGGGTTGGGCCGGGGAGCTGTTTTTT	CASSQGWAGELFF
TRBV6-2/TRBV6-3	TRBD1	few	TRBJ1-5	TGTGCCAGCATCCAGCGGGACAGTAGCAATCATCCCCAGCATTTT	CASIQRDSSNHPQHF
TRBV10-3	NA	many	TRBJ1-6	TGTGCCATCAAAAGAGAGGACAGCTCCTATAATTCACCCCTCCACTTT	CAIKREDSSYNSPLHF
TRBV6-1	NA	few	TRBJ1-6	TGTGCCAGCAGTGAAGGAAGGGGAGATTCACCCCTCCACTTT	CASSEGRGDSPLHF
TRBV12-3/TRBV12-4	NA	many	TRBJ2-5	TGTGCCAGCAGTCCCAACGGTCTTCACCAAGAGACCCAGTACTTC	CASSPNGLHQETQYF
TRBV6-2/TRBV6-3	TRBD2	many	TRBJ2-3	TGTGACAAACTAGCGGTAACCGCTAGCACAGATACGCAGTATTTT	CDKLAVTASTDTQYF
TRBV28	NA	medium-sized	TRBJ1-2	TGTGCCAGCAGTTCCCCCAGGGGAAACTATGGCTACACCTTC	CASSSPRGNYGYTF
TRBV27	NA	many	TRBJ1-6	TGTGCCAGCAGCCCACAGGGATTACCCCTCCACTTT	CASSPQGLPLHF
TRBV20-1	NA	many	TRBJ2-1	TGCAGTCTCGTCGTAGGGGTTTCGGGCAATGAGCAGTTCTTC	CSLVVGVSGNEQFF